This note documents a single TCR beta chain sequence. The entry originates in a study of blood T cell repertoires in COVID-19. With 4 bases clipped from V and 4 bases from J, the junction kept 5 bases outside the gene matches. CDR3 length: 15 amino acids. Germline CDR1 is LNHDA and CDR2 is SQIVND (reference sequence). Methods used by the authors: Nucleated cell number was recorded as an estimate derived from reference gene primer amplification. Generated by immunoSEQ multiplex PCR, the TCRdb table keeps only in-frame clones and is missing some. V, J and clone size are taken as reported in that table, and D and trimming were inferred from the DNA itself. This repertoire shows over 250,000 clones, around 87% found once; its top ten account for about 2.5%.

This TCR derives from a woman in her fifties or sixties with acute or convalescent COVID-19. The sample comprised peripheral blood. The V and J genes are TRBV19 and TRBJ1-3; 9 bases fit TRBD1. CDR3 coding DNA: TGTGCCAGTAGTACTGGACAGGGGATAGGAAACACCATATATTTT. It specifies CASSTGQGIGNTIYF.